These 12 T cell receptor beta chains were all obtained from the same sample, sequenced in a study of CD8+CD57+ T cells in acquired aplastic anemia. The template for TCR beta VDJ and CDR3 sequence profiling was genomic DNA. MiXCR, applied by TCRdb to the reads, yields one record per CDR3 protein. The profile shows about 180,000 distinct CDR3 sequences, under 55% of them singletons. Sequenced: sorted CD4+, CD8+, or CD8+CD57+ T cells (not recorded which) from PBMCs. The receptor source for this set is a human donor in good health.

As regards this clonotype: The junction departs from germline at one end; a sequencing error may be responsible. CDR3 DNA: TGTGCCTGCAGGCCTAGGACAGGGGGGGGAACTGAAGCTTTCTTT. Residues: CACRPRTGGGTEAFF. This rearrangement joins TRBV7-9 to TRBJ1-1; 10 bases match TRBD1. CDR1 and CDR2 (germline): SEHNR, FQNEAQ (reference sequence). The CDR3 has 15 residues.

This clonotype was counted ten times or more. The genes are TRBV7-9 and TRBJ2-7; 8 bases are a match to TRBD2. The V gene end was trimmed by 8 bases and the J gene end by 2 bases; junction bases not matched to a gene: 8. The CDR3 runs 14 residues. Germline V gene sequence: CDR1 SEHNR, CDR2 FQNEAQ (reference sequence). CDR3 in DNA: TGTGCCAGCGGACGGTCGGGAGGGCCCTACGAGCAGTACTTC. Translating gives CASGRSGGPYEQYF. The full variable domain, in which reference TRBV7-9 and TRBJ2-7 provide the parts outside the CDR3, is DTGVSQNPRHKITKRGQNVTFRCDPISEHNRLYWYRQTLGQGPEFLTYFQNEAQLEKSRLLSDRFSAERPKGSFSTLEIQRTEQGDSAMYLCASGRSGGPYEQYFGPGTRLTVT.

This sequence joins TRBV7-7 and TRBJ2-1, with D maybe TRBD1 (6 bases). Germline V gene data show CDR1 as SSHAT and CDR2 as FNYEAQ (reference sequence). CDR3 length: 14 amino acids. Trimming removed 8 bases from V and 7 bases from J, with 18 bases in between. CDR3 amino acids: CASSVGQRGNEQFF. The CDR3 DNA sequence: TGTGCCAGCTCCGTCGGACAGAGAGGTAATGAGCAGTTCTTC.

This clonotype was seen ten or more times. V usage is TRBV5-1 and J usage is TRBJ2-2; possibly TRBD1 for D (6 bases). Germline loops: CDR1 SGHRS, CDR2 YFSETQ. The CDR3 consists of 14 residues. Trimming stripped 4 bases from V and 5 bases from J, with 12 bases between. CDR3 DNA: TGCGCCAGCAGCACAGGCCAGGGGACCGGGGAGCTGTTTTTT. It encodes CASSTGQGTGELFF.

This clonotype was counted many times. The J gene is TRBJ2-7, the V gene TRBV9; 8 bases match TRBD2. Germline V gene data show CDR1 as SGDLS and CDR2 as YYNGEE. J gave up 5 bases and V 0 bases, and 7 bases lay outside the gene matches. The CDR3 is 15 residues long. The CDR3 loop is CASSVGLASVNEQYF. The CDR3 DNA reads TGTGCCAGCAGCGTAGGACTAGCGTCCGTCAACGAGCAGTACTTC.

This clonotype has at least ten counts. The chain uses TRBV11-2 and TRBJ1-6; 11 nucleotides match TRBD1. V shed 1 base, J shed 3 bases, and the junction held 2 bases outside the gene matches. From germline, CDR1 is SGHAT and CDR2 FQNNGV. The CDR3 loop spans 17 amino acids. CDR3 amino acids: CASSLVGTGGYNSPLHF. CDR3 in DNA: TGTGCCAGCAGCTTAGTAGGGACAGGGGGCTATAATTCACCCCTCCACTTT.

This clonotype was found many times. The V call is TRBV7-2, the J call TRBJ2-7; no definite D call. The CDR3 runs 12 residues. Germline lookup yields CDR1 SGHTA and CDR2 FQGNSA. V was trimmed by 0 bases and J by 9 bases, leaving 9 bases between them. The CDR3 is CASSLANTRQYF. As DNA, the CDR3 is TGTGCCAGCAGCTTAGCCAACACCCGGCAGTACTTC.

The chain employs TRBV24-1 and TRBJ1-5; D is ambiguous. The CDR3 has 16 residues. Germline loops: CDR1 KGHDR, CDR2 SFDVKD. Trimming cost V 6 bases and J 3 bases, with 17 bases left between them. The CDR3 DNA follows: TGTGCCACCAGTAGCTCCGGCAGCAGATACAATCAGCCCCAGCATTTT. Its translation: CATSSSGSRYNQPQHF.

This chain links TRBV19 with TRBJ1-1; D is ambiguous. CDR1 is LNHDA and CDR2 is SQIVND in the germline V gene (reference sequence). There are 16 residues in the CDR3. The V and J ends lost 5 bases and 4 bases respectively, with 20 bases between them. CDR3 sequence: CASSSARQTRTTEAFF. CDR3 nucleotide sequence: TGTGCCAGTAGTTCAGCGAGACAAACAAGGACCACTGAAGCTTTCTTT. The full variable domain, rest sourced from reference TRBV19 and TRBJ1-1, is DGGITQSPKYLFRKEGQNVTLSCEQNLNHDAMYWYRQDPGQGLRLIYYSQIVNDFQKGDIAEGYSVSREKKESFPLTVTSAQKNPTAFYLCASSSARQTRTTEAFFGQGTRLTVV.

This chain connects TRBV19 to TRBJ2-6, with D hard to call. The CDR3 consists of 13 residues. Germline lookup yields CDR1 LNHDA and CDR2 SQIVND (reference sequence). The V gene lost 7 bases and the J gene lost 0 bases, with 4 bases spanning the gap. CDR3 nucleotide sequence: TGTGCCAGTACCATCTCTGGGGCCAACGTCCTGACTTTC. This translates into CASTISGANVLTF.

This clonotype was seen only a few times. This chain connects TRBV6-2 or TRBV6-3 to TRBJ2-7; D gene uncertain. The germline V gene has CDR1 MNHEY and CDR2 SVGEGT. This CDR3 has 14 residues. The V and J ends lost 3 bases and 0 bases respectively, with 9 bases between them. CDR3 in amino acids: CASSYLDYSYEQYF. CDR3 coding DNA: TGTGCCAGCAGTTATCTTGATTACTCCTACGAGCAGTACTTC.

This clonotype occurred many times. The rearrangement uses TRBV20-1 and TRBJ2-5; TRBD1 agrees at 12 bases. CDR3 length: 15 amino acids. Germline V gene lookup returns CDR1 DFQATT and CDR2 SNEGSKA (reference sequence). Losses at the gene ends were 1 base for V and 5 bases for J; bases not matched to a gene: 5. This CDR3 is CSARAGTGGRETQYF. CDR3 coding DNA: TGCAGTGCTAGAGCTGGGACAGGGGGCCGGGAGACCCAGTACTTC.